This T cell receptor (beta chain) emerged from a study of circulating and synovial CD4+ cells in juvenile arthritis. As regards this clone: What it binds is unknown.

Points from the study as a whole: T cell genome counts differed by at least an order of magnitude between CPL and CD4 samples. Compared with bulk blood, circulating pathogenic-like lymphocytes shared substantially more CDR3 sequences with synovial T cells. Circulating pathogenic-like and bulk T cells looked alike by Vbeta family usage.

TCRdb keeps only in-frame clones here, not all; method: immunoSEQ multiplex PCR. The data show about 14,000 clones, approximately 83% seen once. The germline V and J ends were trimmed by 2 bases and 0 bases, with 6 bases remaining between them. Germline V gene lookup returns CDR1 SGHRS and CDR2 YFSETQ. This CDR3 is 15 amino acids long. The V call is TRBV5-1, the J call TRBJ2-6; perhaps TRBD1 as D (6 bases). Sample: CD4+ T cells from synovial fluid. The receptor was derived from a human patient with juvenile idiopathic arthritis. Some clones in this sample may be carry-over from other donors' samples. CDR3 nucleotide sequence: TGCGCCAGCAGCTTACAGGGCTCTGGGGCCAACGTCCTGACTTTC. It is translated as CASSLQGSGANVLTF.